These T cell receptor beta chains were read from a single sample in a study of human T cells and chemical hapten exposure. Using its own MiXCR run on the RACE reads, TCRdb lists one record per CDR3 protein. The sample has 65,000 to 90,000 distinct CDR3 sequences, 12% to 15% seen once. The source was whole blood, collected in connection with sensitization to the hapten diphenylcyclopropenone (DPC). The source is a woman aged 45-65 years with alopecia areata. Some clones in this sample may be carry-over from other donors' samples. Both conserved end residues are part of each CDR3. D genes are given only for firm matches. Clone size is not always given. Where it is, it says once, few, many or a class for expanded clones.

CDR3	DNA	size	D	V	J
CARSNGLAGVKWEQFF	TGTGCCAGAAGCAACGGACTAGCGGGAGTGAAGTGGGAGCAGTTCTTC	few	TRBD2	TRBV5-3	TRBJ2-1
CASSTAGGNYGYTF	TGTGCCAGCAGCACTGCTGGGGGCAACTATGGCTACACCTTC	few	NA	TRBV5-4	TRBJ1-2
CASSLDQTNVLTF	TGTGCCAGCAGCTTAGACCAGACCAACGTCCTGACTTTC	few	NA	TRBV7-2	TRBJ2-6
CAWNSGTGYYEQYF	TGTGCCTGGAACTCAGGGACAGGGTACTACGAGCAGTACTTC	NA	TRBD1	TRBV30	TRBJ2-7
CSAKTLNSNQPQHF	TGCAGTGCGAAGACATTGAATAGCAATCAGCCCCAGCATTTT	NA	NA	TRBV20-1	TRBJ1-5
CASSFGASGSTDTQYF	TGTGCCAGCAGCTTTGGGGCTAGCGGAAGCACAGATACGCAGTATTTT	few	TRBD2	TRBV7-2	TRBJ2-3
CSVDSSNTGELFF	TGCAGCGTGGACAGCTCGAACACCGGGGAGCTGTTTTTT	NA	NA	TRBV29-1	TRBJ2-2
CAWITSGYSEQYF	TGTGCCTGGATAACCTCGGGGTATAGCGAGCAGTACTTC	few	NA	TRBV30	TRBJ2-7
CASSADRGRDFFNEQFF	TGCGCCAGCAGCGCTGACAGGGGGCGCGACTTTTTCAATGAGCAGTTCTTC	few	TRBD1	TRBV5-1	TRBJ2-1
CASSYAGFSNQPQHF	TGTGCCAGTAGTTATGCAGGGTTCAGCAATCAGCCCCAGCATTTT	NA	NA	TRBV19	TRBJ1-5
CSAKGAGGGHEQFF	TGCAGTGCTAAAGGAGCGGGAGGTGGTCATGAGCAGTTCTTC	few	TRBD2	TRBV20-1	TRBJ2-1
CASSWTQQETQYF	TGTGCCAGCAGCTGGACCCAACAAGAGACCCAGTACTTC	NA	NA	TRBV11-1	TRBJ2-5
CASSFGDRSYGYTF	TGTGCCAGCAGCTTCGGGGACAGGAGCTATGGCTACACCTTC	few	TRBD1	TRBV5-6	TRBJ1-2
CASSFAVETQYF	TGTGCCAGCAGCTTCGCCGTAGAGACCCAGTACTTC	NA	NA	TRBV7-2	TRBJ2-5
CSTFAASGSHEQFF	TGCAGCACCTTCGCTGCTAGCGGGAGCCATGAGCAGTTCTTC	few	TRBD2	TRBV29-1	TRBJ2-1
CASSKGGPPEKKTYEQYF	TGTGCCAGCAGCAAGGGGGGACCGCCAGAAAAAAAGACCTACGAGCAGTACTTC	once	NA	TRBV21-1	TRBJ2-7
CASSRTPGQRVETQYF	TGTGCCAGCAGCCGAACTCCGGGACAGAGAGTAGAGACCCAGTACTTC	many	TRBD1	TRBV27	TRBJ2-5
CASRPSDRAGNQPQHF	TGTGCCAGCAGACCTTCGGACAGGGCCGGCAATCAGCCCCAGCATTTT	few	TRBD1	TRBV6-2/TRBV6-3	TRBJ1-5
CASSQKASAEAFF	TGTGCCAGCAGCCAAAAGGCGTCTGCTGAAGCTTTCTTT	NA	NA	TRBV3-1	TRBJ1-1
CSAAGAAYNEQFF	TGCAGTGCTGCGGGAGCCGCCTACAATGAGCAGTTCTTC	NA	TRBD2	TRBV20-1	TRBJ2-1
CSARDQGQSDYTDTQYF	TGCAGTGCTAGAGATCAGGGACAGTCAGATTACACAGATACGCAGTATTTT	NA	TRBD1	TRBV20-1	TRBJ2-3
CASSLAAGSNQPQHF	TGCGCCAGCAGCTTAGCCGCAGGTAGCAATCAGCCCCAGCATTTT	few	NA	TRBV5-1	TRBJ1-5
CASSSLKTGHYGYTF	TGTGCCAGCAGCTCCCTCAAGACAGGCCACTATGGCTACACCTTC	few	NA	TRBV5-6	TRBJ1-2
CASMAGVGKREQYF	TGTGCCAGCATGGCGGGAGTGGGAAAACGGGAGCAGTACTTC	NA	TRBD2	TRBV2	TRBJ2-7
CASSQYISSASNEKLFF	TGTGCCAGCAGCCAATACATCTCGTCAGCGTCTAATGAAAAACTGTTTTTT	NA	NA	TRBV3-1	TRBJ1-4
CASSQAKGTGANVLTF	TGCGCCAGCAGCCAAGCGAAGGGAACTGGGGCCAACGTCCTGACTTTC	few	NA	TRBV4-3	TRBJ2-6
CASSLLAGLVIADTQYF	TGTGCCAGCAGCTTACTAGCGGGACTCGTGATCGCAGATACGCAGTATTTT	NA	TRBD2	TRBV7-2	TRBJ2-3
CASSPGLADYNEQFF	TGTGCCAGCAGCCCGGGACTAGCAGATTACAATGAGCAGTTCTTC	few	TRBD2	TRBV5-6	TRBJ2-1
CASSYWGPKGETQYF	TGTGCCAGCAGTTACTGGGGCCCGAAGGGGGAGACCCAGTACTTC	NA	NA	TRBV6-5	TRBJ2-5
CASTKKDTQYF	TGTGCCAGCACCAAAAAAGATACGCAGTATTTT	NA	NA	TRBV6-5	TRBJ2-3
CASSADRAGTPLYF	TGTGCCAGCAGTGCGGACAGGGCCGGGACTCCGCTGTACTTC	NA	TRBD1	TRBV6-5	TRBJ2-7
CASSYRGTGRAEAFF	TGTGCCAGCAGTTACAGGGGGACCGGACGGGCTGAAGCTTTCTTT	few	NA	TRBV6-5	TRBJ1-1
CASSRLDRDQPQHF	TGTGCCAGCAGCCGACTCGACAGGGACCAGCCCCAGCATTTT	few	TRBD1	TRBV5-6	TRBJ1-5
CSARDLREEYNEQFF	TGCAGTGCTAGAGACCTCAGGGAGGAGTACAATGAGCAGTTCTTC	NA	NA	TRBV20-1	TRBJ2-1
CASSRGLAGPAEQYF	TGTGCCAGCAGCCGGGGACTAGCGGGGCCGGCGGAGCAGTACTTC	few	TRBD2	TRBV7-9	TRBJ2-7
CASSRIDRGHTEAFF	TGTGCCAGCTCACGTATAGACAGGGGCCACACTGAAGCTTTCTTT	few	TRBD1	TRBV18	TRBJ1-1
CAIGSWETQYF	TGTGCCATCGGGAGCTGGGAGACCCAGTACTTC	few	NA	TRBV10-3	TRBJ2-5
CASRPPGPSSYEQYF	TGTGCCAGCCGGCCGCCCGGACCCAGCTCCTACGAGCAGTACTTC	few	NA	TRBV11-2	TRBJ2-7
CASSHGTGRTGELFF	TGTGCCAGCTCACATGGGACAGGGCGAACCGGGGAGCTGTTTTTT	few	TRBD1	TRBV18	TRBJ2-2
CASSLVVRGLNQPQHF	TGCGCCAGCAGCTTGGTCGTCAGGGGGCTCAATCAGCCCCAGCATTTT	NA	TRBD1	TRBV5-1	TRBJ1-5
CSVDQGADEQFF	TGCAGCGTCGACCAGGGTGCCGATGAGCAGTTCTTC	NA	NA	TRBV29-1	TRBJ2-1
CASSTGRYNQPQHF	TGTGCCAGCAGTACCGGGAGGTACAATCAGCCCCAGCATTTT	few	NA	TRBV12-3/TRBV12-4	TRBJ1-5
CASSWEPGLAGGVSSYEQYF	TGTGCCAGCAGTTGGGAACCGGGACTAGCGGGAGGCGTAAGCTCCTACGAGCAGTACTTC	NA	TRBD2	TRBV6-2/TRBV6-3	TRBJ2-7
CASSLAGRGPAGYTF	TGTGCCAGCAGCTTAGCAGGCAGGGGGCCAGCTGGCTACACCTTC	NA	TRBD1	TRBV7-2	TRBJ1-2
CASSLAGGNYGYTF	TGTGCCAGCAGCTTAGCAGGAGGAAACTATGGCTACACCTTC	many	NA	TRBV7-9	TRBJ1-2
CASSRDPSETQYF	TGTGCCAGCAGCAGGGACCCGAGCGAGACCCAGTACTTC	NA	NA	TRBV11-2	TRBJ2-5
CSVSLTADTEAFF	TGCAGCGTTAGCCTCACGGCGGACACTGAAGCTTTCTTT	few	NA	TRBV29-1	TRBJ1-1
CASSPINEKLFF	TGTGCCAGCAGTCCGATTAATGAAAAACTGTTTTTT	few	NA	TRBV2	TRBJ1-4
CASSLVPHAYEQYF	TGTGCCAGCAGTTTAGTTCCCCACGCCTACGAGCAGTACTTC	few	NA	TRBV12-3/TRBV12-4	TRBJ2-7